This entry describes one TCR beta chain. J gave up 3 bases and V 3 bases, and 6 bases lay outside the gene matches. Per germline, CDR1 MDHEN and CDR2 SYDVKM. The CDR3 totals 15 residues. TCRdb called the RT-PCR reads again in MiXCR, with one record for every CDR3 protein. The table has about 680,000 distinct CDR3 sequences, 11% to 15% seen once. The sequence came from a female donor in good health, serving as a healthy control. Specimen: memory CD4+ T cells from blood. V usage is TRBV28 and J usage is TRBJ2-3; TRBD1 matches 7 bases. The CDR3: CASSFRQGQTDTQYF. The CDR3 coding sequence is TGTGCCAGCAGTTTTCGACAGGGCCAAACAGATACGCAGTATTTT.